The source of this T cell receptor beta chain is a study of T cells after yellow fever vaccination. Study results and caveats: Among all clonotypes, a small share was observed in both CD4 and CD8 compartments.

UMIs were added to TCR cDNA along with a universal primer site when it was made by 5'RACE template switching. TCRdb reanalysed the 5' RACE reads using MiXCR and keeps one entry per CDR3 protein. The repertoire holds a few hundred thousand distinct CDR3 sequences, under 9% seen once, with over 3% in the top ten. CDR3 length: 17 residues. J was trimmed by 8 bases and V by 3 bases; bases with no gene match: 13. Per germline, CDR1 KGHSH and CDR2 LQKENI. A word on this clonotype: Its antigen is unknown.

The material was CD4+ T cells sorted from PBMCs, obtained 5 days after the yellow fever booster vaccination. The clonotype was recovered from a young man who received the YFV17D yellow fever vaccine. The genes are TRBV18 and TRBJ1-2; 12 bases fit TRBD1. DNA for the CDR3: TGTGCCAGCTCACCGCCCGGCCCCGGGACAGGGGGCAGGGGCTACACCTTC. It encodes CASSPPGPGTGGRGYTF. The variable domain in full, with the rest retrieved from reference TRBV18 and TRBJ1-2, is NAGVMQNPRHLVRRRGQEARLRCSPMKGHSHVYWYRQLPEEGLKFMVYLQKENIIDESGMPKERFSAEFPKEGPSILRIQQVVRGDSAAYFCASSPPGPGTGGRGYTFGSGTRLTVV.